This T cell receptor beta chain was observed in a study of cytomegalovirus exposure and HLA in healthy donors. Notes on the study in general: One variant, a missense change in DCLRE1C, was linked in a later analysis to TCR beta V- and J-gene trimming.

Vbeta (60) and Jbeta (13) primers were used in the PCR. Method: immunoSEQ multiplex PCR; TCRdb's copy keeps in-frame clones and lacks some. The repertoire includes roughly 170,000 clones, less than 90% of them detected once, and 1.5% to 2% sits in the top ten. Those who donated were healthy bone marrow donors. This clone was seen more than once but under ten times. Its antigen is unknown. Other DNA sequences of this sample code for an identical CDR3. The sequenced sample was PBMCs. This receptor was obtained from a man over 45 in good health and CMV-seronegative.

CDR3 nucleotide sequence: TGTGCCAGCAGCTTCTCTCAGCAGGGGTGGCCTGGAAACACCATATATTTT. Translated, it gives CASSFSQQGWPGNTIYF. The rearrangement uses TRBV5-4 and TRBJ1-3; D is perhaps TRBD1 (6 bases). The germline V gene has CDR1 SGHNT and CDR2 YYREEE (reference sequence). Trimming took off 2 bases at V and 2 bases at J, with 17 bases between the two ends. This CDR3 is built from 17 residues.